The 26 T cell receptor beta chains below were found in one sample sequenced in a study of blood T cell repertoires in COVID-19. Using immunoSEQ multiplex PCR, the repertoire was profiled, and TCRdb retains in-frame clones only, with some absent. The sample holds roughly 400,000 clones, roughly nine tenths seen once. Sequenced material: PBMCs or T cells enriched from blood (not recorded which). These receptors came from a man under 40 who had recovered from COVID-19.

A word on this clone: Other DNA sequences in this sample translate to the same CDR3. The V gene is TRBV27, the J gene TRBJ2-3, with D possibly TRBD1 on 7 matching bases. The V end was cut by 5 bases, the J end by 6 bases, with 9 bases between. The germline V gene has CDR1 MNHEY and CDR2 SMNVEV (reference sequence). The CDR3 has 12 amino acids. The CDR3 loop is CASSPGGDTQYF. The CDR3 nucleotides are TGTGCCAGCAGTCCAGGGGGGGATACGCAGTATTTT.

This clone came up a few times. This chain links TRBV5-5 with TRBJ1-5; weak D call: TRBD1 (5 bases). The ends were cut back, 4 bases at V and 0 bases at J, with 11 bases in the middle. Germline V gene data show CDR1 as SGHKS and CDR2 as YYEKEE (reference sequence). CDR3 length: 15 amino acids. Here the CDR3 DNA reads TGTGCCAGCAGCAAAGACAGAACTAGCAATCAGCCCCAGCATTTT. Its translation: CASSKDRTSNQPQHF.

Comment on this clone: Its ends do not fully match the called genes, so a read error is possible. The chain has TRBV4-1 and TRBJ2-2; D is perhaps TRBD1 (6 bases). Germline V gene data show CDR1 as MGHRA and CDR2 as YSYEKL. The CDR3 is made up of 16 amino acids. The CDR3 DNA reads as TGCGCCACCAGCCGACCGGGACAAATAAACACCGGGGAGCTGTTTTTT. Protein sequence: CATSRPGQINTGELFF.

The chain recombines TRBV7-3 with TRBJ2-7, with 12 bases that match TRBD1. Germline CDR1 reads SGHTA; CDR2 reads FQGTGA. This CDR3 is 15 amino acids long. With V trimmed by 0 bases and J by 6 bases, 3 bases remained unmatched. CDR3: CASSLTGTGGSEQYF. The DNA of the CDR3 is TGTGCCAGCAGCTTAACAGGGACAGGGGGCTCCGAGCAGTACTTC.

This chain uses TRBV5-5 with TRBJ2-1, with D possibly TRBD2 on 5 matching bases. The germline gives CDR1 SGHKS, CDR2 YYEKEE (reference sequence). Trimming left V 2 bases short and J 0 bases short, with 6 bases between. The CDR3 extends over 14 amino acids. CDR3 sequence: CASSFGGSYNEQFF. CDR3 coding DNA: TGTGCCAGCAGCTTTGGAGGCTCCTACAATGAGCAGTTCTTC.

The chain combines TRBV10-3 with TRBJ2-2; D is possibly TRBD2 (5 bases). Trimming took 6 bases from V and 7 from J, leaving 21 bases between them. The length of the CDR3 is 16 residues. Germline V gene sequence: CDR1 ENHRY, CDR2 SYGVKD. CDR3 in amino acids: CAIRPTSPAGIGELFF. CDR3 bases: TGTGCCATCAGGCCGACCTCCCCGGCCGGGATCGGGGAGCTGTTTTTT.

The chain couples TRBV7-8 to TRBJ2-1; 9 nucleotides align to TRBD2. V trimming: 5 bases; J trimming: 0 bases; junction bases outside the gene matches: 11. The CDR3 extends over 18 amino acids. Germline values: CDR1 SGHVS, CDR2 FQNEAQ. CDR3 DNA sequence: TGTGCCAGCAGCCCAGTGCCTAGCGGGGTCAGCTCCTACAATGAGCAGTTCTTC. It yields the protein CASSPVPSGVSSYNEQFF.

The CDR3 region has the DNA TGTGCCTGGAGTTCGGGACTGGGGAGGACCCTCCACTTT. It yields the protein CAWSSGLGRTLHF. The chain uses TRBV30 and TRBJ1-6; D may be TRBD1 (5 bases). With 2 bases removed from V and 14 bases from J, the gap between germline ends came to 16 bases. The CDR3 is 13 residues long. Germline lookup yields CDR1 GTSNPN and CDR2 SVGIG (reference sequence).

The chain has TRBV28 and TRBJ1-1; 7 positions agree with TRBD1. This CDR3 has 16 amino acids. Trimming at V came to 4 bases and at J to 0 bases, leaving 8 bases not matched to a gene. Germline V lookup: CDR1 MDHEN, CDR2 SYDVKM. The CDR3 region is CASSSRQGKLNTEAFF. The CDR3 region has the DNA TGTGCCAGCAGTTCTCGACAGGGTAAGCTGAACACTGAAGCTTTCTTT.

This chain links TRBV5-1 with TRBJ2-1, with D possibly TRBD2 on 5 matching bases. Germline assignment: CDR1 SGHRS and CDR2 YFSETQ. Trimming removed 4 bases at V and 3 bases at J, with 14 bases between. CDR3 length: 15 amino acids. In DNA, the CDR3 is TGCGCCAGCAGCCCCCGCGAGGGCCACTACAATGAGCAGTTCTTC. Its translation: CASSPREGHYNEQFF.

The chain links TRBV18 to TRBJ2-7, with TRBD1 identical over 11 bases. CDR3 length equals 16 residues. V shed 3 bases, J shed 0 bases, and the junction held 4 bases outside the gene matches. The germline V gene has CDR1 KGHSH and CDR2 LQKENI. CDR3 coding DNA: TGTGCCAGCTCACCTAGAGGACAGGGGGCCTCCTACGAGCAGTACTTC. Translation: CASSPRGQGASYEQYF.

The chain joins TRBV28 to TRBJ1-5; 7 bases fit TRBD1. Per germline, CDR1 MDHEN and CDR2 SYDVKM. The CDR3 has 14 amino acids. Trimming cost V 4 bases and J 3 bases; bases outside gene matches: 3. The CDR3 nucleotides are TGTGCCAGCAGTTGGGGGACAGTCAATCAGCCCCAGCATTTT. Translating gives CASSWGTVNQPQHF.

This clone was seen just once. V gene TRBV29-1 combines with J gene TRBJ1-2; tentatively, D is TRBD1 (6 bases). CDR1 is SQVTM, CDR2 ANQGSEA, per germline. The CDR3 totals 14 residues. V dropped 1 base and J dropped 4 bases, with 13 bases sitting between them. In nucleotides, the CDR3 is TGCAGCGTTGAAGCCCGGACAGCCCTCTATGGCTACACCTTC. Amino acid sequence: CSVEARTALYGYTF.

This chain connects TRBV18 to TRBJ2-5; 7 nucleotides match TRBD1. The junction had 1 base not matched to a gene; V was cut back by 1 base and J by 5 bases. This CDR3 contains 13 residues. Germline loops: CDR1 KGHSH, CDR2 LQKENI. Written as DNA, the CDR3 is TGTGCCAGCTCACCACAACAGGGGGAGACCCAGTACTTC. This sequence encodes CASSPQQGETQYF.

This chain connects TRBV12-3 or TRBV12-4 to TRBJ1-1; D is ambiguous. The CDR3 contains 12 residues. Trimming took off 5 bases at V and 6 bases at J, with 10 bases between the two ends. This chain's CDR3 is CASSSAGSEAFF. The CDR3 DNA reads TGTGCCAGCAGTAGTGCGGGGTCTGAAGCTTTCTTT.

J is TRBJ1-3 and V is TRBV20-1; D is undetermined. This CDR3 contains 11 residues. The ends were cut back, 1 base at V and 8 bases at J, with 6 bases in the middle. Per the germline V gene, CDR1 is DFQATT and CDR2 is SNEGSKA (reference sequence). This CDR3 reads CSARAYDTIYF. The CDR3 region has the DNA TGCAGTGCTAGAGCTTATGACACCATATATTTT.

The J gene is TRBJ1-2, the V gene TRBV7-9; no clear D gene. V lost 5 bases and J 2 bases, leaving 9 bases between the germline ends. The CDR3 has 13 amino acids. Germline CDR1 and CDR2: SEHNR and FQNEAQ (reference sequence). CDR3 region: CASSPFSNYGYTF. As DNA, the CDR3 is TGTGCCAGCAGCCCCTTTTCCAACTATGGCTACACCTTC.

This clone was recorded only once. V usage is TRBV4-1 and J usage is TRBJ2-7; 14 nucleotides align to TRBD2. The germline CDR1 and CDR2 sequences are MGHRA and YSYEKL. The CDR3 runs to 16 residues. V lost 0 bases and J lost 3; bases outside the gene matches: 1. The chain's CDR3 is CASSQDGTSGSYEQYF. Written as DNA, the CDR3 is TGCGCCAGCAGCCAAGATGGGACTAGCGGGAGCTACGAGCAGTACTTC.

The rearrangement uses TRBV7-9 and TRBJ1-6, with D perhaps TRBD1 (5 bases). V gave up 5 bases and J gave up 7 bases, with 12 bases separating them. Germline V gives CDR1 SEHNR, CDR2 FQNEAQ (reference sequence). This CDR3 has 14 amino acids. This chain's CDR3 is CASSPTAGNSPLHF. The CDR3 DNA reads as TGTGCCAGCAGCCCGACAGCGGGGAATTCACCCCTCCACTTT.

V and J are TRBV6-5 and TRBJ2-5, with 7 bases identical to TRBD1. The V gene's germline CDR1 is MNHEY and CDR2 SVGAGI. This CDR3 region has 15 residues. J gave up 5 bases and V 6 bases, and 12 bases lay outside the gene matches. In DNA form, the CDR3 reads TGTGCCAGCAGGGACAGGCCCTCCATTGGGGAGACCCAGTACTTC. This codes for CASRDRPSIGETQYF.

This chain uses TRBV30 with TRBJ2-2, with D tentatively TRBD1 (6 bases). Trimming left V 5 bases short and J 6 bases short, with 16 bases between. The CDR3 runs to 14 residues. Germline-derived CDR1 and CDR2 are GTSNPN and SVGIG (reference sequence). CDR3 bases: TGTGCCTGGGGTCCACGACACAGGGCCGGGGAGCTGTTTTTT. Protein sequence: CAWGPRHRAGELFF.

The V gene is TRBV28, the J gene TRBJ2-3; 8 nucleotides match TRBD1. CDR3 length: 16 residues. Germline CDR1 MDHEN, CDR2 SYDVKM. J gave up 0 bases and V 2 bases, and 4 bases lay outside the gene matches. CDR3 DNA sequence: TGTGCCAGCAGTTTACGGGGACAGGTTAGCACAGATACGCAGTATTTT. Amino acid sequence: CASSLRGQVSTDTQYF.

The chain recombines TRBV2 with TRBJ1-2; 9 bases map to TRBD1. V trimming: 2 bases; J trimming: 9 bases; junction bases outside the gene matches: 10. CDR3 size: 15 residues. Germline V lookup: CDR1 SNHLY, CDR2 FYNNEI. The CDR3 region has the DNA TGTGCCAGCAGTGAACAGGGGACCGGGACAGGGAGCTACACCTTC. Its translation is CASSEQGTGTGSYTF.

This clone was seen just once. This chain links TRBV19 with TRBJ1-2; 7 bases agree with TRBD1. The V gene end was trimmed by 6 bases and the J gene end by 4 bases; junction bases not matched to a gene: 8. This CDR3 spans 14 amino acids. Germline loops: CDR1 LNHDA, CDR2 SQIVND (reference sequence). The CDR3 nucleotides are TGTGCCAGTAGATTTTCCGGGACAGTCTATGGCTACACCTTC. Its protein product is CASRFSGTVYGYTF.

This chain joins TRBV5-5 and TRBJ1-5; D may be TRBD1 (5 bases). V shed 1 base and J shed 3 bases, with 11 bases lying between them. The germline gives CDR1 SGHKS, CDR2 YYEKEE (reference sequence). The CDR3 has 15 amino acids. DNA for the CDR3: TGTGCCAGCAGCTTGTGGGGGGAGGACAATCAGCCCCAGCATTTT. Protein: CASSLWGEDNQPQHF.

The chain has TRBV19 and TRBJ1-1; D gene unclear. Trimming stripped 4 bases from V and 1 base from J, with 7 bases between. This CDR3 comprises 13 residues. Germline CDR1 reads LNHDA; CDR2 reads SQIVND (reference sequence). CDR3 protein: CASSTPGNTEAFF. Here the CDR3 DNA reads TGTGCCAGTAGTACCCCAGGGAACACTGAAGCTTTCTTT. Using reference TRBV19 and TRBJ1-1 for the parts outside the CDR3, the full variable domain is DGGITQSPKYLFRKEGQNVTLSCEQNLNHDAMYWYRQDPGQGLRLIYYSQIVNDFQKGDIAEGYSVSREKKESFPLTVTSAQKNPTAFYLCASSTPGNTEAFFGQGTRLTVV.